Presented here are 24 T cell receptor beta chains from one specimen sequenced in a study of blood T cell repertoires in COVID-19. TCRdb keeps only in-frame clones here, not all; method: immunoSEQ multiplex PCR. Among approximately 300,000 clones listed, about nine tenths were seen once. Sample: PBMCs or T cells enriched from blood (not recorded which). These receptors were collected from a man in his sixties who had recovered from COVID-19.

V gene TRBV7-9 combines with J gene TRBJ1-1, with 8 bases aligning to TRBD1. The CDR3 runs 14 residues. V lost 4 bases and J lost 5; bases outside the gene matches: 6. Germline assignment: CDR1 SEHNR and CDR2 FQNEAQ (reference sequence). The CDR3 is CASSWQGAGTEAFF. CDR3 nucleotide sequence: TGTGCCAGCAGCTGGCAGGGGGCAGGGACTGAAGCTTTCTTT. Using reference TRBV7-9 and TRBJ1-1 for the parts outside the CDR3, the full variable domain is DTGVSQNPRHKITKRGQNVTFRCDPISEHNRLYWYRQTLGQGPEFLTYFQNEAQLEKSRLLSDRFSAERPKGSFSTLEIQRTEQGDSAMYLCASSWQGAGTEAFFGQGTRLTVV.

The chain links TRBV29-1 to TRBJ1-2, with D maybe TRBD1 (5 bases). Germline V gene data show CDR1 as SQVTM and CDR2 as ANQGSEA. The CDR3 extends over 12 amino acids. Deletions cut 7 bases from V and 2 bases from J, with 11 bases between. The CDR3 DNA is TGCAGCGGCGGGGGGAGGAACTATGGCTACACCTTC. It yields the protein CSGGGRNYGYTF.

The rearrangement links TRBV4-1 to TRBJ2-3, with 7 bases identical to TRBD1. With 3 bases clipped from V and 2 bases from J, the junction kept 5 bases outside the gene matches. The length of the CDR3 is 15 residues. Germline CDR1 and CDR2: MGHRA and YSYEKL. The CDR3 DNA follows: TGCGCCAGCAGCCATATCGACAGGGACACAGATACGCAGTATTTT. It specifies CASSHIDRDTDTQYF.

The chain couples TRBV5-1 to TRBJ2-1; 9 bases are a match to TRBD2. CDR1 is SGHRS, CDR2 YFSETQ, per germline. Trimming cost V 4 bases and J 9 bases; bases outside gene matches: 8. The CDR3 has 14 amino acids. Written as DNA, the CDR3 is TGCGCCAGCAGCCCTAGCGGGAATACGATTGAGCAGTTCTTC. As protein: CASSPSGNTIEQFF.

The count of this clone is one. The rearrangement links TRBV6-1 to TRBJ1-4; D is ambiguous. CDR1 and CDR2 from the germline V gene are MNHNS and SASEGT. The CDR3 spans 15 residues. V dropped 2 bases and J dropped 4 bases, with 11 bases sitting between them. The CDR3 nucleotides read TGTGCCAGCAGTGAATCGGCAGGATTTAATGAAAAACTGTTTTTT. Residues: CASSESAGFNEKLFF.

CDR3 residues: CATSREGQEKVAGFFLTKNIQYF. The CDR3 nucleotides are TGTGCCACCAGCAGAGAGGGACAGGAAAAGGTCGCGGGATTCTTTCTGACCAAAAACATTCAGTACTTC. The gene calls are TRBV15 and TRBJ2-4, with 8 nucleotides matching TRBD1. This CDR3 is built from 23 residues. The germline V gene has CDR1 LNHNV and CDR2 YYDKDF (reference sequence). Losses at the gene ends were 0 bases for V and 2 bases for J; bases not matched to a gene: 24.

The V and J genes are TRBV2 and TRBJ1-1; TRBD1 is a possible D gene (6 bases). From germline, CDR1 is SNHLY and CDR2 FYNNEI. This CDR3 is built from 13 residues. V lost 6 bases, J lost 2 bases, and 10 bases lay in between. CDR3 nucleotide sequence: TGTGCCAGCAGACAGGGCGTAAACACTGAAGCTTTCTTT. Amino acid sequence: CASRQGVNTEAFF.

The rearrangement links TRBV5-1 to TRBJ2-1, with a tentative D call TRBD2 (5 bases). Germline loops: CDR1 SGHRS, CDR2 YFSETQ. Trimming cost V 0 bases and J 6 bases, with 13 bases left between them. CDR3 length: 15 residues. The CDR3 DNA is TGCGCCAGCAGCTTGGGGGTAGCGCTGGGCAATGAGCAGTTCTTC. It is translated as CASSLGVALGNEQFF.

The V gene is TRBV6-5, the J gene TRBJ2-1, with 11 bases fitting TRBD2. This CDR3 comprises 15 residues. V shed 6 bases and J 5 bases; nucleotides not matched to a gene: 6. CDR1 and CDR2 (germline): MNHEY, SVGAGI. The CDR3, as DNA: TGTGCCAGCAGCCTGACTAGCGGGATCCACAATGAGCAGTTCTTC. Encoded protein: CASSLTSGIHNEQFF.

CDR3 in amino acids: CARSRGLEIQETQYF. In DNA, the CDR3 is TGTGCCAGAAGCCGGGGACTTGAAATTCAAGAGACCCAGTACTTC. The chain carries TRBV5-3 and TRBJ2-5, with D possibly matching TRBD2 (6 bases). TRBV5-3 is an ORF, and what it does is uncertain. CDR3 length: 15 residues. V lost 4 bases and J lost 2, with 15 bases in between.

In its sample, this clone was seen once. The chain couples TRBV11-2 to TRBJ2-3, with 9 bases fitting TRBD1. V was clipped by 5 bases and J by 0 bases; unmatched bases: 3. The length of the CDR3 is 15 residues. Germline V gene lookup returns CDR1 SGHAT and CDR2 FQNNGV. The CDR3 reads CASSAGTGSTDTQYF. CDR3 nucleotide sequence: TGTGCCAGCAGCGCCGGGACAGGGAGCACAGATACGCAGTATTTT.

This sequence joins TRBV6-5 and TRBJ1-1; D is ambiguous. Looked up from germline, CDR1 is MNHEY and CDR2 is SVGAGI. The CDR3 totals 13 residues. V was cut by 7 bases and J by 1 base, with 10 bases left in between. The CDR3 sequence: CASTPRRNTEAFF. The CDR3, as DNA: TGTGCCAGCACCCCAAGGAGGAACACTGAAGCTTTCTTT.

V gene TRBV5-4 combines with J gene TRBJ1-6; D uncertain. The CDR3 has 16 amino acids. CDR1 is SGHNT, CDR2 YYREEE, per germline (reference sequence). Trimming took 3 bases from V and 2 from J, leaving 12 bases between them. The CDR3 coding sequence is TGTGCCAGCAGCTATTCAGGAGGCACCTATAATTCACCCCTCCACTTT. Translation gives CASSYSGGTYNSPLHF. The full variable domain, with the rest looked up from reference TRBV5-4 and TRBJ1-6, is ETGVTQSPTHLIKTRGQQVTLRCSSQSGHNTVSWYQQALGQGPQFIFQYYREEENGRGNFPPRFSGLQFPNYSSELNVNALELDDSALYLCASSYSGGTYNSPLHFGNGTRLTVT.

The gene calls are TRBV7-2 and TRBJ2-7; TRBD2 agrees at 10 bases. CDR1 and CDR2 from the germline V gene are SGHTA and FQGNSA. J lost 3 bases, V lost 5 bases, and 7 bases had no gene match. The length of the CDR3 is 15 residues. The CDR3 region has the DNA TGTGCCAGCAGCACCTCTAGCGGGAGTTACTACGAGCAGTACTTC. Protein: CASSTSSGSYYEQYF.

J is TRBJ2-1 and V is TRBV29-1, with D perhaps TRBD2 (6 bases). Germline CDR1 reads SQVTM; CDR2 reads ANQGSEA. This CDR3 comprises 15 residues. Trimming took off 8 bases at V and 1 base at J, with 18 bases between the two ends. The DNA for the CDR3 is TGCAGCTTCGAAGGGGCGGGGAATTCCTACAATGAGCAGTTCTTC. It translates to CSFEGAGNSYNEQFF.

V gene TRBV5-1 combines with J gene TRBJ2-3, with D possibly matching TRBD2 (6 bases). Germline CDR1 is SGHRS and CDR2 is YFSETQ. There are 14 residues in the CDR3. Trimming pared 1 base from V and 3 bases from J, leaving 9 bases between. The DNA for the CDR3 is TGCGCCAGCAGCTTGAATGCGGGAACAGATACGCAGTATTTT. It encodes CASSLNAGTDTQYF.

This chain links TRBV27 with TRBJ2-3; possible D gene TRBD2, 5 bases. Trimming took 1 base from V and 1 from J, leaving 6 bases between them. Germline CDR1 MNHEY, CDR2 SMNVEV (reference sequence). The CDR3 loop spans 14 amino acids. CDR3 nucleotide sequence: TGTGCCAGCAGTTTATACGGGGGCACAGATACGCAGTATTTT. It is translated as CASSLYGGTDTQYF.

The V call is TRBV24-1, the J call TRBJ2-5, with unresolved D. V lost 1 base, J lost 2 bases, and 4 bases lay in between. This CDR3 region has 13 residues. CDR1 KGHDR and CDR2 SFDVKD come from the germline V gene. The chain's CDR3 is CATSDFHQETQYF. The CDR3 DNA is TGTGCCACCAGTGATTTCCATCAAGAGACCCAGTACTTC.

The chain has TRBV7-2 and TRBJ1-2; 8 bases fit TRBD1. The length of the CDR3 is 15 residues. Trimming at V came to 5 bases and at J to 8 bases, leaving 13 bases not matched to a gene. Per germline, CDR1 SGHTA and CDR2 FQGNSA. The CDR3 protein is CASSLGQGGVNGYTF. The CDR3 DNA follows: TGTGCCAGCAGCCTCGGACAGGGAGGGGTGAACGGCTACACCTTC.

This chain connects TRBV7-2 to TRBJ1-5, with D perhaps matching TRBD1 (5 bases). CDR3 length equals 12 residues. Trimming pared 7 bases from V and 6 bases from J, leaving 10 bases between. Germline loops: CDR1 SGHTA, CDR2 FQGNSA. The CDR3 coding sequence is TGTGCCAGCACCCGGGGGAGTCAGCCCCAGCATTTT. Its translation: CASTRGSQPQHF.

The genes are TRBV5-4 and TRBJ2-7; 14 positions agree with TRBD2. V lost 4 bases, J lost 2 bases, and 8 bases stayed unmatched. Germline V gene sequence: CDR1 SGHNT, CDR2 YYREEE (reference sequence). This CDR3 comprises 17 residues. The CDR3 sequence is CASSRGTSGSRAYEQYF. For the CDR3, the DNA is TGTGCCAGCAGCCGAGGGACTAGCGGGAGTAGGGCCTACGAGCAGTACTTC.

The rearrangement links TRBV19 to TRBJ2-5; TRBD1 matches at 8 bases. Germline CDR1 is LNHDA and CDR2 is SQIVND (reference sequence). This CDR3 has 13 residues. J gave up 4 bases and V 6 bases, and 4 bases lay outside the gene matches. The CDR3 is CASSPTGGETQYF. The CDR3 DNA reads TGTGCCAGTAGCCCTACAGGGGGAGAGACCCAGTACTTC.

This clone was recorded once. The chain couples TRBV5-6 to TRBJ2-1, with unresolved D. V gave up 1 base and J gave up 7 bases, with 6 bases separating them. This CDR3 is 12 amino acids long. CDR1 SGHDT and CDR2 YYEEEE come from the germline V gene. The CDR3 sequence: CASSLLRNEQFF. The CDR3, as DNA: TGTGCCAGCAGCTTGCTGCGGAATGAGCAGTTCTTC. The full variable domain, in which reference TRBV5-6 and TRBJ2-1 provide the parts outside the CDR3, is DAGVTQSPTHLIKTRGQQVTLRCSPKSGHDTVSWYQQALGQGPQFIFQYYEEEERQRGNFPDRFSGHQFPNYSSELNVNALLLGDSALYLCASSLLRNEQFFGPGTRLTVL.

The gene calls are TRBV5-1 and TRBJ2-7, with 7 bases matching TRBD2. Germline V gene data show CDR1 as SGHRS and CDR2 as YFSETQ. The J segment lost 1 base and the V segment lost 0 bases, leaving 10 bases of the junction unmatched. CDR3 size: 17 residues. CDR3 DNA sequence: TGCGCCAGCAGCTTGGCGCTCTCTCCTAGCGGATCCTACGAGCAGTACTTC. This encodes CASSLALSPSGSYEQYF.